This T cell receptor (beta chain) was identified during a study of Ad26.COV2.S vaccination and SARS-CoV-2 variants. Broader study findings: Recipients given vaccine exceeded placebo recipients in spike-specific TCR breadth.

V shed 4 bases and J shed 8 bases, with 15 bases lying between them. Per the germline V gene, CDR1 is SGHDT and CDR2 is YYEEEE. There are 14 residues in the CDR3. As to this clone: Its antigen is currently unknown.

Treatment of the sample: around 19 received Ad26.COV2.S at low or high dose, single or two shots; 5 received placebo; per-sample allocation not given. Samples analyzed were those drawn on day 63 after the first vaccine or placebo injection. Only in-frame clones appear in the TCRdb table, and some are missing; sequencing was by immunoSEQ multiplex PCR. This sample has fewer than 500,000 clones, with 90% found just once. The V gene is TRBV5-6, the J gene TRBJ1-4, with D possibly TRBD1 on 6 matching bases. This TCR was recovered from a person aged 18-65 years who received the Ad26.COV2.S COVID-19 vaccine or a placebo. The specimen was peripheral blood, collected in a trial of Ad26.COV2.S vaccine versus placebo. The CDR3 nucleotides are TGTGCCAGCAGCCAAACAGGGTTGGGGGAAAAACTGTTTTTT. This codes for CASSQTGLGEKLFF.